This entry is about one TCR beta chain. Sequencing used immunoSEQ multiplex PCR; TCRdb keeps in-frame clones, though not all of them. This table holds 99,000 or so clones, over 85% found once. This sample is part of a study of T cell changes during pregnancy in multiple sclerosis. The germline CDR1 and CDR2 sequences are MNHEY and SMNVEV (reference sequence). This CDR3 comprises 13 residues. V lost 6 bases and J lost 9, with 15 bases in between. The origin of this receptor is a female donor with multiple sclerosis, enrolled in a pregnancy study. V is TRBV27 and J is TRBJ2-4; D might be TRBD2 (7 bases). The specimen comprised peripheral blood, sampled after pregnancy. For the CDR3, the DNA is TGTGCCAGCAGCTCCCCTAGGGGGGGCATTCAGTACTTC. This gives the protein CASSSPRGGIQYF.